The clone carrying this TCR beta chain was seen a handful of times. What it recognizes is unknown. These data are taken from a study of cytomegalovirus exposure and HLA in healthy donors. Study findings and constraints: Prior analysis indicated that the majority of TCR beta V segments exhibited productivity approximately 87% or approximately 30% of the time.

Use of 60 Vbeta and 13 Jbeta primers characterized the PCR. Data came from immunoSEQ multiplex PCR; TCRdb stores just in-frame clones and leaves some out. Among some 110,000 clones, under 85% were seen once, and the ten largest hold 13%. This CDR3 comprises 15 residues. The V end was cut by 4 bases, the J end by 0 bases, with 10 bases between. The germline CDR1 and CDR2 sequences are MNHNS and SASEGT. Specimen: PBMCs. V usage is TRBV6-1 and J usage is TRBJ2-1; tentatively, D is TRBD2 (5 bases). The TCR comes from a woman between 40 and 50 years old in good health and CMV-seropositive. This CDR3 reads CASSAERNSYNEQFF. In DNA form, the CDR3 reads TGTGCCAGCAGTGCGGAGCGGAACTCCTACAATGAGCAGTTCTTC.